The clone carrying this TCR beta chain was observed many times. Its matching antigen is unknown. This sample is drawn from a study of T cell repertoires in cytomegalovirus infection. About the research overall: From public TCR beta signatures came an indication of both CMV infection and matching HLA type. Study-wide findings and caveats: HLA-C-restricted, CMV-specific TCR beta clonotypes were dominant ex vivo. The cumulative frequency of public TCR beta families distinguished individuals who carried CMV together with the relevant HLA.

TCRdb reprocessed the reads via MiXCR and lists one record per CDR3 protein. The table includes about 260,000 distinct CDR3 sequences, roughly 13% detected once. V was pared by 4 bases and J by 5 bases, with 7 bases of the junction left unmatched. Germline assignment: CDR1 SGHTA and CDR2 FQGTGA. This CDR3 is built from 15 residues. The specimen was PBMCs. This rearrangement joins TRBV7-3 to TRBJ2-5; TRBD2 matches at 10 bases. The TCR was taken from a human donor in good health (CMV status not recorded). Some clones in this sample may be carry-over from other donors' samples. As DNA, the CDR3 is TGTGCCAGCAGCTCCGGGACTAGCGATTCCGAGACCCAGTACTTC. This translates into CASSSGTSDSETQYF.